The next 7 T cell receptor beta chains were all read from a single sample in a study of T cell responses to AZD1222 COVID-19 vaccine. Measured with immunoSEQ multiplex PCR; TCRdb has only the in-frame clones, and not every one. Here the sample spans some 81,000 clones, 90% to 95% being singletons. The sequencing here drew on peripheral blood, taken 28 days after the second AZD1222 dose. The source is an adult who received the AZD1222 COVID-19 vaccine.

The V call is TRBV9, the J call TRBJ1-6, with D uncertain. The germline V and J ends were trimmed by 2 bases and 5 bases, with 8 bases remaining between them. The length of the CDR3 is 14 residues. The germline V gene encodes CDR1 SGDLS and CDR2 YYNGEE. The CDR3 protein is CASSVSTNNSPLHF. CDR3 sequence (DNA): TGTGCCAGCAGCGTTAGCACTAATAATTCACCCCTCCACTTT.

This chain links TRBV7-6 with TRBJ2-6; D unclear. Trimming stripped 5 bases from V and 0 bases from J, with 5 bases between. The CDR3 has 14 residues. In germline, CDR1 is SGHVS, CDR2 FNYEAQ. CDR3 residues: CASSTPSGANVLTF. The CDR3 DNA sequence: TGTGCCAGCAGCACTCCCTCTGGGGCCAACGTCCTGACTTTC.

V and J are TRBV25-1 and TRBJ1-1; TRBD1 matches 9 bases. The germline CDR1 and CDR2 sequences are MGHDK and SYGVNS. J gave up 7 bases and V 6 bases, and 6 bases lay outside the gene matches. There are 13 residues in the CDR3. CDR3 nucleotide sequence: TGTGCCAGCAGGCAACAGGGGGCTGTTGAAGCTTTCTTT. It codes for CASRQQGAVEAFF.

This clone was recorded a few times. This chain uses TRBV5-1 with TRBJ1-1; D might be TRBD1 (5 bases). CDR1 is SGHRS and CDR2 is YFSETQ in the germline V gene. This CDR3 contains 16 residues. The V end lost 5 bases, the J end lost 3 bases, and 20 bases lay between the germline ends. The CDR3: CASSHPGGVSDTEAFF. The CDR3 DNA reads TGCGCCAGCAGTCACCCGGGAGGGGTATCGGACACTGAAGCTTTCTTT.

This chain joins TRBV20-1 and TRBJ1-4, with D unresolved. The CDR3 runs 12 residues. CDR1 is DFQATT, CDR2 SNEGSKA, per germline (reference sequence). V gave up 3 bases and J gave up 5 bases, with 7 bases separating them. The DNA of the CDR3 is TGCAGTGCTAGTAGCCTAAATGAAAAACTGTTTTTT. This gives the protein CSASSLNEKLFF.

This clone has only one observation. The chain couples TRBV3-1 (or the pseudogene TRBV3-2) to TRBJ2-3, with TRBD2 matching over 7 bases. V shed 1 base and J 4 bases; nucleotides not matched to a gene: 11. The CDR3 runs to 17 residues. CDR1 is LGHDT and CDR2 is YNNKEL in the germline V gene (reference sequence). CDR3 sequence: CASSQVVGGPRADTQYF. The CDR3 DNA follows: TGTGCCAGCAGCCAAGTAGTGGGAGGGCCTAGGGCAGATACGCAGTATTTT.

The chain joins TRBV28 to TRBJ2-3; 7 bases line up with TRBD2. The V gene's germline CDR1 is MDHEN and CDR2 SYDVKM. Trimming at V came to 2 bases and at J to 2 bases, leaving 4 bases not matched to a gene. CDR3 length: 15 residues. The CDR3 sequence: CASSLGGVDTDTQYF. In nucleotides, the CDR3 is TGTGCCAGCAGTTTAGGGGGGGTGGACACAGATACGCAGTATTTT.